The 23 T cell receptor beta chains presented below share a single source sample, sequenced in a study of blood T cell repertoires in COVID-19. Here immunoSEQ multiplex PCR was the method, and the copy in TCRdb shows in-frame clones only, minus some. The sample lists around 230,000 clones, around 85% occurring once. The sample comprised peripheral blood. These receptors were collected from a man in his fifties with COVID-19, enrolled during active disease.

This clone was seen just once. This sequence joins TRBV7-3 and TRBJ1-1; 11 bases fit TRBD1. The CDR3 contains 16 residues. J lost 1 base, V lost 5 bases, and 6 bases had no gene match. CDR1 is SGHTA and CDR2 is FQGTGA in the germline V gene. CDR3 amino acids: CASSPGTGGRNTEAFF. The DNA of the CDR3 is TGTGCCAGCAGCCCCGGGACAGGGGGACGGAACACTGAAGCTTTCTTT.

This chain uses TRBV7-2 with TRBJ2-7; 8 nucleotides align to TRBD2. The CDR3 extends over 14 amino acids. Germline trimming cut 2 bases from V and 3 bases from J; bases unmatched to any gene: 3. The germline V gene encodes CDR1 SGHTA and CDR2 FQGNSA. Written as DNA, the CDR3 is TGTGCCAGCAGCTTATCAGCGGGGGACTACGAGCAGTACTTC. It specifies CASSLSAGDYEQYF.

The V and J genes are TRBV10-3 and TRBJ2-2; TRBD1 aligns across 7 bases. Unmatched junction bases numbered 3, after V lost 5 bases and J lost 3 bases. This CDR3 contains 14 residues. Germline CDR1 is ENHRY and CDR2 is SYGVKD. DNA of the CDR3: TGTGCCATCAGTCGGGACAGCTACACCGGGGAGCTGTTTTTT. Its protein product is CAISRDSYTGELFF.

This chain joins TRBV29-1 and TRBJ2-4; maybe TRBD2 (6 bases). The CDR3 loop spans 14 amino acids. V dropped 2 bases and J dropped 0 bases, with 8 bases sitting between them. Germline CDR1 reads SQVTM; CDR2 reads ANQGSEA. This chain's CDR3 is CSVELGGAKNIQYF. CDR3 bases: TGCAGCGTTGAACTCGGGGGAGCCAAAAACATTCAGTACTTC.

This chain links TRBV2 with TRBJ2-5; the D is unclear. V was cut by 6 bases and J by 0 bases, with 8 bases left in between. Germline V gene sequence: CDR1 SNHLY, CDR2 FYNNEI. There are 13 residues in the CDR3. The chain's CDR3 is CASRRLHQETQYF. The CDR3 DNA reads as TGTGCCAGCAGGAGGTTACACCAAGAGACCCAGTACTTC.

CDR3 in amino acids: CASSQPRTLSNQPQHF. The CDR3 DNA follows: TGTGCCAGCAGCCAGCCCCGGACACTCTCCAATCAGCCCCAGCATTTT. This chain links TRBV28 with TRBJ1-5; TRBD1 might be the D (5 bases). Germline assignment: CDR1 MDHEN and CDR2 SYDVKM. The V end was cut by 6 bases, the J end by 3 bases, with 18 bases between. The CDR3 has 16 residues.

This clone showed up just once. Here the CDR3 DNA reads TGTGCTTCAGTAGCTTACAATGAGCAGTTCTTC. Translating gives CASVAYNEQFF. The chain is built from TRBV11-2 and TRBJ2-1, with D uncertain. The CDR3 extends over 11 amino acids. Per germline, CDR1 SGHAT and CDR2 FQNNGV. Variable domain in full (rest from reference TRBV11-2 and TRBJ2-1): EAGVAQSPRYKIIEKRQSVAFWCNPISGHATLYWYQQILGQGPKLLIQFQNNGVVDDSQLPKDRFSAERLKGVDSTLKIQPAKLEDSAVYLCASVAYNEQFFGPGTRLTVL.

The V gene is TRBV7-2, the J gene TRBJ1-2; D gene ambiguous. Germline CDR1 SGHTA, CDR2 FQGNSA. V lost 1 base, J lost 3 bases, and 6 bases lay in between. The CDR3 contains 13 residues. The CDR3 here is CASSLDRDYGYTF. In DNA form, the CDR3 reads TGTGCCAGCAGCTTAGACAGAGACTATGGCTACACCTTC.

The V gene is TRBV5-4, the J gene TRBJ2-1, with TRBD2 matching over 10 bases. The CDR3 totals 16 residues. The V gene's germline CDR1 is SGHNT and CDR2 YYREEE (reference sequence). The junction had 6 bases not matched to a gene; V was cut back by 2 bases and J by 4 bases. CDR3 in amino acids: CASSFSGGAGYNEQFF. In DNA, the CDR3 is TGTGCCAGCAGCTTCAGCGGGGGGGCGGGATACAATGAGCAGTTCTTC.

The rearrangement joins TRBV12-3 or TRBV12-4 to TRBJ1-1; no clear D gene. Between the trimmed V and J ends, which lost 5 bases and 8 bases, there was a span of 15 bases. The CDR3 has 13 amino acids. CDR3 sequence: CASSSLESQEAFF. For the CDR3, the DNA is TGTGCCAGCAGTAGCTTGGAGTCCCAGGAAGCTTTCTTT.

The chain couples TRBV7-3 to TRBJ2-2; 7 nucleotides align to TRBD1. The germline CDR1 and CDR2 sequences are SGHTA and FQGTGA. J lost 4 bases, V lost 5 bases, and 7 bases had no gene match. The CDR3 has 15 amino acids. The CDR3 loop reads CASSQRQGGTGELFF. The CDR3 nucleotides are TGTGCCAGCAGCCAGAGACAGGGTGGCACCGGGGAGCTGTTTTTT.

This clone was seen at least ten times. V usage is TRBV7-9 and J usage is TRBJ2-7, with 8 bases identical to TRBD1. Germline loops: CDR1 SEHNR, CDR2 FQNEAQ (reference sequence). The V gene end was trimmed by 3 bases and the J gene end by 6 bases; junction bases not matched to a gene: 10. The CDR3 totals 15 residues. The CDR3 protein is CASSFGQGRVGEQYF. The CDR3 region has the DNA TGTGCCAGCAGCTTTGGACAGGGACGAGTGGGCGAGCAGTACTTC.

The chain combines TRBV23-1 with TRBJ1-4; maybe TRBD1 (5 bases). TRBV23-1 is placed among ORFs of uncertain function. There are 17 residues in the CDR3. V was shortened by 4 bases and J by 0 bases, with 15 bases between the two germline ends. The CDR3 sequence is CASSLRQNSATNEKLFF. In DNA form, the CDR3 reads TGCGCCAGCAGTCTGAGACAGAACTCCGCAACTAATGAAAAACTGTTTTTT.

This chain links TRBV15 with TRBJ2-1; TRBD1 matches at 7 bases. The CDR3 extends over 16 amino acids. Trimming at V came to 2 bases and at J to 2 bases, leaving 6 bases not matched to a gene. In germline, CDR1 is LNHNV, CDR2 YYDKDF (reference sequence). The CDR3 DNA reads as TGTGCCACCAGCAGACCTGACAGGGCGCCCTACAATGAGCAGTTCTTC. Residues: CATSRPDRAPYNEQFF.

This clone was recorded only once. V and J are TRBV2 and TRBJ2-1; TRBD1 is a possible D gene (5 bases). Trimming pared 5 bases from V and 4 bases from J, leaving 9 bases between. The CDR3 spans 13 residues. Germline assignment: CDR1 SNHLY and CDR2 FYNNEI. CDR3: CASSRQSYNEQFF. DNA for the CDR3: TGTGCCAGCAGTCGACAGAGTTACAATGAGCAGTTCTTC.

CDR3 in amino acids: CASSLRTGKAGELFF. The CDR3 DNA reads as TGTGCCAGCAGTTTAAGGACAGGAAAGGCCGGGGAGCTGTTTTTT. The chain employs TRBV27 and TRBJ2-2; 7 nucleotides line up with TRBD1. The V gene end was trimmed by 2 bases and the J gene end by 6 bases; junction bases not matched to a gene: 6. Germline V lookup: CDR1 MNHEY, CDR2 SMNVEV (reference sequence). The CDR3 consists of 15 residues.

V and J are TRBV27 and TRBJ2-3, with 8 nucleotides matching TRBD2. The CDR3 length is 14 residues. After removal of 2 bases from V and 4 bases from J, the junction contained 2 bases not matched to a gene. In germline, CDR1 is MNHEY, CDR2 SMNVEV (reference sequence). The chain's CDR3 is CASSLQTSADTQYF. For the CDR3, the DNA is TGTGCCAGCAGTTTACAGACTAGCGCAGATACGCAGTATTTT.

For the CDR3, the DNA is TGCAGCGTTACCAGACAGGGTAGGGGAACTGAAGCTTTCTTT. Amino acids: CSVTRQGRGTEAFF. The chain joins TRBV29-1 to TRBJ1-1, with TRBD1 matching 7 bases. CDR3 length: 14 amino acids. The germline gives CDR1 SQVTM, CDR2 ANQGSEA. Germline trimming cut 5 bases from V and 5 bases from J; bases unmatched to any gene: 11. Full variable domain (rest looked up from reference TRBV29-1 and TRBJ1-1): SAVISQKPSRDICQRGTSLTIQCQVDSQVTMMFWYRQQPGQSLTLIATANQGSEATYESGFVIDKFPISRPNLTFSTLTVSNMSPEDSSIYLCSVTRQGRGTEAFFGQGTRLTVV.

This chain connects TRBV7-9 to TRBJ1-1; possibly TRBD1 for D (5 bases). The CDR3 is 14 residues long. Trimming removed 1 base at V and 2 bases at J, with 8 bases between. Germline lookup yields CDR1 SEHNR and CDR2 FQNEAQ (reference sequence). The CDR3 spells CASSLVWGNTEAFF. The DNA for the CDR3 is TGTGCCAGCAGCTTAGTGTGGGGCAACACTGAAGCTTTCTTT.

V usage is TRBV6-2 or TRBV6-3 and J usage is TRBJ2-3, with 9 bases lining up with TRBD2. Germline assignment: CDR1 MNHEY and CDR2 SVGEGT. The length of the CDR3 is 16 residues. With V trimmed by 0 bases and J by 8 bases, 9 bases remained unmatched. This chain's CDR3 is CASSYSIGAGGSTQYF. In DNA form, the CDR3 reads TGTGCCAGCAGTTACTCGATCGGAGCGGGGGGTAGTACGCAGTATTTT.

V gene TRBV24-1 combines with J gene TRBJ1-5; D uncertain. The length of the CDR3 is 14 residues. Germline V gene lookup returns CDR1 KGHDR and CDR2 SFDVKD. Between the trimmed V and J ends, which lost 3 bases and 3 bases, there was a span of 8 bases. CDR3 sequence: CATSDARYNQPQHF. The CDR3 region has the DNA TGTGCCACCAGTGATGCACGGTACAATCAGCCCCAGCATTTT.

The genes are TRBV25-1 and TRBJ2-7; 7 nucleotides line up with TRBD2. The CDR3 is 15 residues long. With V trimmed by 2 bases and J by 2 bases, 6 bases remained unmatched. The germline V gene encodes CDR1 MGHDK and CDR2 SYGVNS. The CDR3 bases are TGTGCCAGCAGTGAAAGGGAGGGTCGCGCCTACGAGCAGTACTTC. It is translated as CASSEREGRAYEQYF.

The chain joins TRBV30 to TRBJ1-3; no clear D. This CDR3 contains 12 residues. Germline-derived CDR1 and CDR2 are GTSNPN and SVGIG (reference sequence). V lost 4 bases to trimming and J lost 3 bases, with 7 bases between them. CDR3 residues: CAWNAGGNTIYF. In nucleotides, the CDR3 is TGTGCCTGGAATGCAGGTGGAAACACCATATATTTT.